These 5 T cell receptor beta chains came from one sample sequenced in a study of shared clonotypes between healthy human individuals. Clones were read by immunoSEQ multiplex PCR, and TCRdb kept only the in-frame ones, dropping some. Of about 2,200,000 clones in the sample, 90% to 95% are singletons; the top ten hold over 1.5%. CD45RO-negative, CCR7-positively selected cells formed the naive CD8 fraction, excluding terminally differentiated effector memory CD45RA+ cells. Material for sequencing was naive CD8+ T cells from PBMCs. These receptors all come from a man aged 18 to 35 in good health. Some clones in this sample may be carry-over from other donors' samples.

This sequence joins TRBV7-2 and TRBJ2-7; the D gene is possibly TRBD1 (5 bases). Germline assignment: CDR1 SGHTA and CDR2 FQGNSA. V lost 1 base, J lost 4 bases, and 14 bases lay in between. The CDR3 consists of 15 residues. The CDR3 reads CASSLGRTPSYEQYF. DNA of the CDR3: TGTGCCAGCAGCTTAGGTCGGACACCCTCTTACGAGCAGTACTTC.

The CDR3 DNA sequence: TGTGCCAGCAGCCCCTCCCAGCGGGGAGACTACGAGCAGTACTTC. Its protein product is CASSPSQRGDYEQYF. V and J are TRBV9 and TRBJ2-7; TRBD2 matches 7 bases. V was pared by 4 bases and J by 3 bases, with 10 bases of the junction left unmatched. The germline V gene encodes CDR1 SGDLS and CDR2 YYNGEE. The CDR3 is 15 residues long. Together with reference TRBV9 and TRBJ2-7, the CDR3 gives the full variable domain: DSGVTQTPKHLITATGQRVTLRCSPRSGDLSVYWYQQSLDQGLQFLIQYYNGEERAKGNILERFSAQQFPDLHSELNLSSLELGDSALYFCASSPSQRGDYEQYFGPGTRLTVT.

CDR3 amino acids: CASSPWARGTEAFF. The DNA of the CDR3 is TGTGCCAGCAGCCCCTGGGCCAGGGGCACTGAAGCTTTCTTT. The rearrangement joins TRBV14 to TRBJ1-1, with D possibly being TRBD1 (6 bases). The V gene's germline CDR1 is SGHDN and CDR2 FVKESK. The CDR3 consists of 14 residues. Trimming shortened V by 4 bases and J by 4 bases, and 13 bases separated the two germline ends. The whole variable domain, filled in from reference TRBV14 and TRBJ1-1, reads EAGVTQFPSHSVIEKGQTVTLRCDPISGHDNLYWYRRVMGKEIKFLLHFVKESKQDESGMPNNRFLAERTGGTYSTLKVQPAELEDSGVYFCASSPWARGTEAFFGQGTRLTVV.

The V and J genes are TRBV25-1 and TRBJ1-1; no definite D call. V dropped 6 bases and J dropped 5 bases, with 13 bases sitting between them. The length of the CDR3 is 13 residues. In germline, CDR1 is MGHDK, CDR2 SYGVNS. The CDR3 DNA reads TGTGCCAGCAGGGCGGGCCACACGACTGAAGCTTTCTTT. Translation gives CASRAGHTTEAFF.

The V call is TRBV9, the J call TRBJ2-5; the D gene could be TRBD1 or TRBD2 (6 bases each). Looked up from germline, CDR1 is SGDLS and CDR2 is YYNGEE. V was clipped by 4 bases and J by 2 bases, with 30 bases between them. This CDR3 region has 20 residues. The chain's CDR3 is CASSHPKTGQFGTPQETQYF. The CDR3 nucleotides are TGTGCCAGCAGCCACCCCAAGACGGGACAATTCGGGACTCCACAAGAGACCCAGTACTTC.